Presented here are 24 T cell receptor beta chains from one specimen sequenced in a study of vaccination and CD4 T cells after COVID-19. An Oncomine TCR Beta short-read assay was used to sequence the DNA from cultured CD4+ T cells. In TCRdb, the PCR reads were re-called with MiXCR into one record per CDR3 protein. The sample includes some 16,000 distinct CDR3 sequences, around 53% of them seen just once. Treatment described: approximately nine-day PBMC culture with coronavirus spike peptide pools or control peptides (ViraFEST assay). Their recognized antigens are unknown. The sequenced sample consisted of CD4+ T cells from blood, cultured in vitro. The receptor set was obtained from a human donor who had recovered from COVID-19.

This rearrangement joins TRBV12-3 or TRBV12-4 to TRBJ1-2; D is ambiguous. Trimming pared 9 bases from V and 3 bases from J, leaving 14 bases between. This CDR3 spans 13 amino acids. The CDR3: CASTAGGHYGYTF. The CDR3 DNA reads TGTGCCAGTACCGCCGGCGGACACTATGGCTACACCTTC.

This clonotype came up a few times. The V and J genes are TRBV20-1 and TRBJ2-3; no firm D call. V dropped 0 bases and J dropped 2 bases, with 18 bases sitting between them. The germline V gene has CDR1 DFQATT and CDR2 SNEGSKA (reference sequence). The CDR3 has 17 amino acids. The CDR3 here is CSARDRGSSTYTDTQYF. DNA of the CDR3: TGCAGTGCTAGAGATCGAGGTTCCTCAACTTACACAGATACGCAGTATTTT.

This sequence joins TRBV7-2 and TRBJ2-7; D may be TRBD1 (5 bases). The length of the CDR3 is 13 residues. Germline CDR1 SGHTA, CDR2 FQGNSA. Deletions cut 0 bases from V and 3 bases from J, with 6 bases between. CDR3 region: CASSLATGYEQYF. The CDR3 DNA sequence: TGTGCCAGCAGCTTAGCAACAGGCTACGAGCAGTACTTC.

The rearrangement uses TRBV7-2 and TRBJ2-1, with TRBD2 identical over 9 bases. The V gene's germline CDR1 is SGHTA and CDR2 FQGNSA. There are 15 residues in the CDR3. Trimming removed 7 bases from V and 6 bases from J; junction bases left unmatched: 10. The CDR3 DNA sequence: TGTGCCAGCATCCCTCCGCTAGCGGGGCTCAATGAGCAGTTCTTC. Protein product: CASIPPLAGLNEQFF.

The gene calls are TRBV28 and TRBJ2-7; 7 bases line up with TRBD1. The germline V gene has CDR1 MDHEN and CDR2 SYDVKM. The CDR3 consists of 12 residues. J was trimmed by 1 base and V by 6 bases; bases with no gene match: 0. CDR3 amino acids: CASSRGSYEQYF. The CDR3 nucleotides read TGTGCCAGCAGCAGGGGGTCCTACGAGCAGTACTTC.

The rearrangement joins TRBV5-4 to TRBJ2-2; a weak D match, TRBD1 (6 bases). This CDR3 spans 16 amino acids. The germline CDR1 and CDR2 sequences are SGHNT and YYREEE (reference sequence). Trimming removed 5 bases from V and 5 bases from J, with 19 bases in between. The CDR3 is CASSNRVSGATGELFF. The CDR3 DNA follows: TGTGCCAGCAGTAACAGGGTGTCGGGCGCGACCGGGGAGCTGTTTTTT. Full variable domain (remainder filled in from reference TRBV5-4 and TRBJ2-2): ETGVTQSPTHLIKTRGQQVTLRCSSQSGHNTVSWYQQALGQGPQFIFQYYREEENGRGNFPPRFSGLQFPNYSSELNVNALELDDSALYLCASSNRVSGATGELFFGEGSRLTVL.

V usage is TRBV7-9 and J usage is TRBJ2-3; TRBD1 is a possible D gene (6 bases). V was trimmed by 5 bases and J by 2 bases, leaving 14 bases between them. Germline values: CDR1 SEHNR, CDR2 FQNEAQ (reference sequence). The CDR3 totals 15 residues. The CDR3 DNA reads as TGTGCCAGCAGCCTCGGACAGCCACACACAGATACGCAGTATTTT. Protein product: CASSLGQPHTDTQYF.

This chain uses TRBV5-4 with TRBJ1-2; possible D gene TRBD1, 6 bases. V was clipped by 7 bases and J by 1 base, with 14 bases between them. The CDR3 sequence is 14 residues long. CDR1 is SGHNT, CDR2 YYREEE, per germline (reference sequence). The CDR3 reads CASRGGDSNYGYTF. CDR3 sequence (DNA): TGTGCCAGCCGCGGGGGCGACAGTAACTATGGCTACACCTTC.

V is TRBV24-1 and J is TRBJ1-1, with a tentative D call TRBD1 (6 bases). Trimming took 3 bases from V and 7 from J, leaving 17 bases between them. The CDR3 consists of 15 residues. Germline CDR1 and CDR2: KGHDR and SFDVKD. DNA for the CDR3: TGTGCCACCAGTGATCCAGCCCGGGGACACGTTGAAGCTTTCTTT. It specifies CATSDPARGHVEAFF.

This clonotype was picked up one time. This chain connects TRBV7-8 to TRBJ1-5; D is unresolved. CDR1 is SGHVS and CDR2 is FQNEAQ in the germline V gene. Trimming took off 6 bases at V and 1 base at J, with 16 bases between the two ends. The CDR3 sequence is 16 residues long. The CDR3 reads CASSQGRHMSNQPQHF. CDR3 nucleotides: TGTGCCAGCAGTCAAGGGCGGCATATGAGCAATCAGCCCCAGCATTTT.

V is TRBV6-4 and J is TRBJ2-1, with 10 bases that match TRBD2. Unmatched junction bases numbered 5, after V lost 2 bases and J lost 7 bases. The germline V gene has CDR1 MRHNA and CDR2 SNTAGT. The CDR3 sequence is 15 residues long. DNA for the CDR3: TGTGCCAGCAGTGACCTAGCGGGAGTGGGTAATGAGCAGTTCTTC. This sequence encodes CASSDLAGVGNEQFF.

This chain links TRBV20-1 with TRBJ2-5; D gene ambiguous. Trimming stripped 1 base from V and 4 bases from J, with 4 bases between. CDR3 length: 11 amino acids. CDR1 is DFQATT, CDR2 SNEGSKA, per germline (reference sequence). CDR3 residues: CSARVRETQYF. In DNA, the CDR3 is TGCAGTGCTAGAGTGCGAGAGACCCAGTACTTC.

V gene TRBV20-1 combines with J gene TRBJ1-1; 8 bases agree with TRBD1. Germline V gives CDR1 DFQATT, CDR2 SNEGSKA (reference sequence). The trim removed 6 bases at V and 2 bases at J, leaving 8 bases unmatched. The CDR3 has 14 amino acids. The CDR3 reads CSATHPGGNTEAFF. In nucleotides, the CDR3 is TGCAGTGCCACCCACCCAGGGGGCAACACTGAAGCTTTCTTT.

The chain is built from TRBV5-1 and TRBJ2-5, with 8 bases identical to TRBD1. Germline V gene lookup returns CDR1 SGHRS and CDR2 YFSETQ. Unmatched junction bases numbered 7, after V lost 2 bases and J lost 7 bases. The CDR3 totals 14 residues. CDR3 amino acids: CASSLDRGQGTQYF. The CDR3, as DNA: TGCGCCAGCAGCTTAGACAGGGGTCAGGGGACCCAGTACTTC. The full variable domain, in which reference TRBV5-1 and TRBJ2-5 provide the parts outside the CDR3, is KAGVTQTPRYLIKTRGQQVTLSCSPISGHRSVSWYQQTPGQGLQFLFEYFSETQRNKGNFPGRFSGRQFSNSRSEMNVSTLELGDSALYLCASSLDRGQGTQYFGPGTRLLVL.

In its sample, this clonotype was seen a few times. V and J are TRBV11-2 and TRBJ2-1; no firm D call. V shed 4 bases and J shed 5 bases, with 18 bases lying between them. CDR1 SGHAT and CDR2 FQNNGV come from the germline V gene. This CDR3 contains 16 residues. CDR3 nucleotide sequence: TGTGCCAGCAGCTCCAATCGGGCCCTCCGCGACAATGAGCAGTTCTTC. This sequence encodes CASSSNRALRDNEQFF.

CDR3 residues: CASSLGQNTEAFF. The CDR3 nucleotides read TGTGCCAGCAGCCTGGGCCAGAACACTGAAGCTTTCTTT. This chain links TRBV7-2 with TRBJ1-1, with no clear D. This CDR3 spans 13 amino acids. Trimming removed 5 bases from V and 1 base from J, with 8 bases in between. Per the germline V gene, CDR1 is SGHTA and CDR2 is FQGNSA.

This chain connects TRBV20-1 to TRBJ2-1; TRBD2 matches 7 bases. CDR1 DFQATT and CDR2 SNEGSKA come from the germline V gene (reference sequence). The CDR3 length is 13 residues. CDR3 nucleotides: TGCAGCGGTAGGGAGGGCGGAAACAATGAGCAGTTCTTC. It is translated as CSGREGGNNEQFF.

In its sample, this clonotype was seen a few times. CDR3: CASSLGAQTDGYTF. The CDR3 DNA is TGTGCCAGCAGCTTAGGGGCTCAGACGGATGGCTACACCTTC. The chain carries TRBV7-3 and TRBJ1-2; tentatively, D is TRBD1 (5 bases). The CDR3 consists of 14 residues. Per germline, CDR1 SGHTA and CDR2 FQGTGA. V gave up 2 bases and J gave up 6 bases, with 13 bases separating them. The full variable domain, its missing parts supplied by reference TRBV7-3 and TRBJ1-2, is GAGVSQTPSNKVTEKGKYVELRCDPISGHTALYWYRQSLGQGPEFLIYFQGTGAADDSGLPNDRFFAVRPEGSVSTLKIQRTERGDSAVYLCASSLGAQTDGYTFGSGTRLTVV.

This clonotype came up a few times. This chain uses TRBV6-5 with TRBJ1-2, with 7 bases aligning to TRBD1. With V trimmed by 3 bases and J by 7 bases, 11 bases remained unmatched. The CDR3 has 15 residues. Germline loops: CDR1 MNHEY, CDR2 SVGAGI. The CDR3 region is CASSYNDREGSGYTF. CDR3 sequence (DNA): TGTGCCAGCAGTTATAATGACAGGGAGGGTAGTGGCTACACCTTC.

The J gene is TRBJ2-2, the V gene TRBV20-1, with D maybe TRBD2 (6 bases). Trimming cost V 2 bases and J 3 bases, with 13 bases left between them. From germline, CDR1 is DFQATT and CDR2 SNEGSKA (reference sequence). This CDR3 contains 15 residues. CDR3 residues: CSARSGGVDTGELFF. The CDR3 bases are TGCAGTGCTAGATCCGGAGGGGTTGACACCGGGGAGCTGTTTTTT.

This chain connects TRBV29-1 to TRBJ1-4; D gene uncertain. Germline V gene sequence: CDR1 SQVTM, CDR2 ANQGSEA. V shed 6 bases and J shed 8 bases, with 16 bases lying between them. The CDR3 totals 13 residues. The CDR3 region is CSVGYARGEKLFF. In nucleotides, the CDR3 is TGCAGCGTGGGATACGCCCGCGGAGAAAAACTGTTTTTT.

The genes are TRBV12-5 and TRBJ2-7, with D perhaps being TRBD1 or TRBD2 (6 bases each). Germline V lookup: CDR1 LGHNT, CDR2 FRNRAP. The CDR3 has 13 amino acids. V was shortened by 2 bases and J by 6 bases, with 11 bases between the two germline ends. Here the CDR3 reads CASGLSGAAEQYF. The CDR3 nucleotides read TGTGCTAGTGGTTTGTCGGGGGCCGCCGAGCAGTACTTC.

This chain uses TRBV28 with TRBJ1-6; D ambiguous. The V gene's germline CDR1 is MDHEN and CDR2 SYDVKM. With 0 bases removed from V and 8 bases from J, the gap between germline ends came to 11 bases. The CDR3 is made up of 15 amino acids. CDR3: CASSLWTGRYSPLHF. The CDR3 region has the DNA TGTGCCAGCAGTTTATGGACCGGGAGGTATTCACCCCTCCACTTT.

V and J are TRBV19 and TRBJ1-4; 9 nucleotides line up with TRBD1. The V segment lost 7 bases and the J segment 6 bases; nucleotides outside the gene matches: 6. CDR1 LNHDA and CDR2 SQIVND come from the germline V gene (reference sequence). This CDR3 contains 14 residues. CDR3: CASNPDRGYEKLFF. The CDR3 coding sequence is TGTGCCAGTAATCCGGACAGGGGATATGAAAAACTGTTTTTT.